This T cell receptor (beta chain) was profiled in a study of CD4 T cell repertoires in COVID-19. This clone has a handful of counts. These memory T cells were uncultured and sequenced directly after ex vivo isolation. CDR3 length equals 13 residues. The germline CDR1 and CDR2 sequences are SGHNT and YYREEE (reference sequence). V shed 3 bases and J shed 6 bases, with 13 bases lying between them. TCRdb keeps only in-frame clones here, not all; method: immunoSEQ multiplex PCR. The profile shows approximately 24,000 clones, approximately 93% of them singletons. This clonotype originated in a human donor who had COVID-19. The J gene is TRBJ2-7, the V gene TRBV5-4; maybe TRBD2 (6 bases). Sequenced here: circulating follicular helper CD4+ T cells (cTfh) from blood, sampled before the COVID-19 pandemic. CDR3 bases: TGTGCCAGCAGCTCGGACCGGACTACCGAGCAGTACTTC. Amino acid sequence: CASSSDRTTEQYF.